This is a list of T cell receptor beta chains from one sample in a study of T cells in Graves' hyperthyroidism and ophthalmopathy. From the multiplex PCR reads, TCRdb called clonotypes with MiXCR, one entry per CDR3 protein. The sample holds some 650,000 distinct CDR3 sequences, approximately 15% seen once. The sequenced sample was blood. The receptor source for this set is a woman in her thirties or forties with Graves' ophthalmopathy. CDR3s include the opening cysteine and the closing phenylalanine or tryptophan. D genes are given only for firm matches. Some rows have no size entry. The others give once, few or many, or a class for an expanded clone.

-	TRBJ1-1	many	TRBV6-1	TGTGCCAGCAGGCGGGGCTTAAACGCCGGGAACACTGAAGCTTTCTTT	CASRRGLNAGNTEAFF
-	TRBJ1-3	-	TRBV7-9	TGTGCCAGCAGCTTATACGGCCCCGGGGGGCTTGGAAACACCATATATTTT	CASSLYGPGGLGNTIYF
-	TRBJ1-4	-	TRBV3-1	TGTGCCAGCAGCGCAGTTGCAACTAATGAAAAACTGTTTTTT	CASSAVATNEKLFF
TRBD2	TRBJ2-4	-	TRBV14	TGTGCCAGCAGTCTGGCGGGAGAACGGGAAAACATTCAGTACTTC	CASSLAGERENIQYF
-	TRBJ1-4	many	TRBV30	TGTGCCTGGAGTCAACCGGGAGGGTTGGGTGAAAAACTGTTTTTT	CAWSQPGGLGEKLFF
TRBD1	TRBJ2-7	many	TRBV20-1	TGCAGTGCTAAACCGGGACAGGGGGTTTCATACGAGCAGTACTTC	CSAKPGQGVSYEQYF
TRBD2	TRBJ2-7	few	TRBV4-1	TGCGCCAGCAGCCAGGGCACGGGACTAGCGGTATCTGAGCAGTACTTC	CASSQGTGLAVSEQYF
-	TRBJ2-2	many	TRBV11-2	TGTGCCAGCAGCCCCTGGGCGGGGGAGCTGTTTTTT	CASSPWAGELFF
-	TRBJ2-3	many	TRBV11-2	TGTGCCAGCAGCTCTACTCTAGGCACAGATACGCAGTATTTT	CASSSTLGTDTQYF
-	TRBJ2-5	-	TRBV7-9	TGTGCCAGCAGCCCTATCGGTTTGACCGGGGGGACCCAGTACTTC	CASSPIGLTGGTQYF
-	TRBJ2-5	few	TRBV10-3	TGTGCCATCAGTGAAGGCGCCCCCACGGCGGCAGAGACCCAGTACTTC	CAISEGAPTAAETQYF
-	TRBJ1-2	few	TRBV6-1	TGTGCCAGCAGTCTGACGGGTTACTATGGCTACACCTTC	CASSLTGYYGYTF
-	TRBJ2-4	many	TRBV28	TGTGCCAGCAGTCTCGGGACCCCGGGGAAAAACATTCAGTACTTC	CASSLGTPGKNIQYF
-	TRBJ2-7	many	TRBV12-3/TRBV12-4	TGTGCCAGCAGTTTCGGGGCTAGCGACGAGCAGTACTTC	CASSFGASDEQYF
TRBD1	TRBJ2-1	-	TRBV29-1	TGCAGCGTTGAAGGGGTAGGGGGCAGGGGGCTTTTTAGCTCCTACAATGAGCAGTTCTTC	CSVEGVGGRGLFSSYNEQFF
TRBD2	TRBJ2-3	few	TRBV5-1	TGCGCCAGCAGCTGGACTAGCGGGGGGGCCGGAGATACGCAGTATTTT	CASSWTSGGAGDTQYF
TRBD2	TRBJ2-1	many	TRBV28	TGTGCCAGCAGTTCCCTCGGGACTAGCGGTAACTACAATGAGCAGTTCTTC	CASSSLGTSGNYNEQFF
-	TRBJ1-2	many	TRBV2	TGTGCCAGCAGTGGGCAGGGGTCGACCGGCTACACCTTC	CASSGQGSTGYTF
-	TRBJ1-1	many	TRBV2	TGTGCCAGCACCATTCCTCCTACAGGGCCTGCCCGGGAAGCTTTCTTT	CASTIPPTGPAREAFF
-	TRBJ1-5	few	TRBV5-5	TGTGCCAGCAGCTCAGGACTGTTTCAGCCCCAGCATTTT	CASSSGLFQPQHF
-	TRBJ2-7	-	TRBV5-1	TGCGCCAGCAGCTTGGTAAGGGCCACGTACGAGCAGTACTTC	CASSLVRATYEQYF
-	TRBJ1-1	few	TRBV5-5	TGTGCCAGCAGCTTTGGGGAGGGAATCACTGAAGCTTTCTTT	CASSFGEGITEAFF
-	TRBJ2-5	few	TRBV27	TGTGCCAGCAGTTTAACCCCCAGGGGCTTGGGGACCCAGTACTTC	CASSLTPRGLGTQYF
-	TRBJ2-5	many	TRBV27	TGTGCCAGCAGCCCGTCCCGGTTGACAGTCCAAGAGACCCAGTACTTC	CASSPSRLTVQETQYF
-	TRBJ2-5	few	TRBV4-1	TGCGCCAGCAGCCTACCCGCCGCAGAGACCCAGTACTTC	CASSLPAAETQYF
-	TRBJ2-7	-	TRBV6-1	TGTGCCGGCAGTCCGTTCAGGGGCGTCGACTACGAGCAGTACTTC	CAGSPFRGVDYEQYF
-	TRBJ2-2	many	TRBV27	TGTGCCAGCAGTTTATCGGGCAGGAACACCGGGGAGCTGTTTTTT	CASSLSGRNTGELFF
-	TRBJ2-3	-	TRBV2	TGTGCCAGCAGTGTTGGCATCAATACGCAGTATTTT	CASSVGINTQYF
-	TRBJ1-1	many	TRBV29-1	TGCAGCGTTGGAGGTCCCCTTATGAACACTGAAGCTTTCTTT	CSVGGPLMNTEAFF
TRBD1	TRBJ2-1	-	TRBV2	TGTGCCAGTAGCAGACAGGGGGCCCTCTATGAGCAGTTCTTC	CASSRQGALYEQFF
TRBD1	TRBJ2-7	few	TRBV25-1	TGTGCCAGCAGTGAATATAGACAGGGGTCAGGGAAGCAGTACTTC	CASSEYRQGSGKQYF
-	TRBJ2-1	few	TRBV15	TGTGCCACCAGCAGAGACAGGGGACTCTACAATGAGCAGTTCTTC	CATSRDRGLYNEQFF
-	TRBJ1-5	-	TRBV4-1	TGCGCCAGCAGCCAAGGTCCGGGGGTTGTGGAACCCCAGCATTTT	CASSQGPGVVEPQHF
-	TRBJ2-3	few	TRBV10-3	TGTGCCATCAGTGCCGGGACTAGCACAGATACGCAGTATTTT	CAISAGTSTDTQYF
-	TRBJ1-6	few	TRBV6-1	TGTGCCAGCAGACCCAAATCGGTGCGACGGACGGATTCACCCCTCCACTTT	CASRPKSVRRTDSPLHF
-	TRBJ1-1	few	TRBV10-3	TGTGCCATCAGCCCCCTTGACAGGAACACTGAAGCTTTCTTT	CAISPLDRNTEAFF